These T cell receptor beta chains were read from a single sample in a study of blood T cells in healthy people across ages. One entry per CDR3 protein results from TCRdb running MiXCR on the 5' RACE reads. The sample lists about 970,000 distinct CDR3 sequences; roughly half were seen once. The source material was blood. The receptors come from a woman in her sixties or seventies in good health. Both conserved end residues are part of each CDR3. Rows may omit the clone size; those that give it use once, few, many or a size class.

v_gene | abundance | CDR3aa
TRBV4-1 | NA | CASSQTTGLGTDTQYF
TRBV4-3 | few | CASSKILGSITDTQYF
TRBV6-2/TRBV6-3 | NA | CASSYSMSRGQAPYEQYF
TRBV4-2 | few | CASSPYETRDGAFF
TRBV12-3/TRBV12-4 | NA | CASSLNGQTNTEAFF
TRBV28 | few | CASSRRGGAISTDTQYF
TRBV5-4 | few | CASRRAGAGTDTQYF
TRBV3-1 | NA | CATCMGWGEGEETQYF
TRBV24-1 | NA | CATSDSTENYGYTF
TRBV11-2 | NA | CASSPESGAKNIQYF
TRBV9 | NA | CASSVASGGWDTQYF
TRBV10-3 | NA | CAIRESDRFTDTQYF
TRBV25-1 | NA | CASSESLMRGQGQETQYF
TRBV4-3 | NA | CASSQDFVTSTAHETQYF
TRBV12-3/TRBV12-4 | NA | CASSFSRTSGPAKNIQYF
TRBV27 | NA | CASRPLRGSYEQYF
TRBV12-3/TRBV12-4 | many | CASTTGIGHHYEQYF
TRBV6-2/TRBV6-3 | few | CASRNRLADTIYEQYF
TRBV25-1 | NA | CASGETGMINEQFF
TRBV10-3 | few | CAISGAADPNEQFF
TRBV7-9 | few | CASSHEVAGANVLTF
TRBV7-3 | NA | CASRDISGGWGTSGRGNEQFF
TRBV20-1 | NA | CSADRSPGTSGRASYEQYF
TRBV10-3 | NA | CAISEQSLARGSIDTQYF
TRBV20-1 | NA | CSAYSSGRTDTQYF
TRBV6-5 | NA | CASSYLGQLTDTQYF
TRBV12-3/TRBV12-4 | NA | CASSFLEDTQYF
TRBV6-1 | NA | CASSQIGAGELFF
TRBV7-9 | NA | CASRPRLAGGGNEQFF
TRBV20-1 | many | CSAVPSGSLYEQYF
TRBV5-1 | NA | CASSLYGSETQYF
TRBV4-1 | few | CASGGLAGDTDTQYF
TRBV7-3 | NA | CASSLMAGTDTQYF
TRBV29-1 | NA | CSVASNSGQLNTEAFF
TRBV20-1 | NA | CSARDLGSLSSYEQYF
TRBV25-1 | NA | CASTPGLEETQYF
TRBV20-1 | NA | CSAQDQPGTGRSGANVPTF
TRBV29-1 | NA | CSAMMGGGTYEQYF
TRBV29-1 | NA | CSVVFGDYGYTF
TRBV29-1 | many | CSVYRRGPGTYEQYF
TRBV7-2 | NA | CASSLLAIFTGELFF
TRBV7-2 | many | CASSLGQDYEQYF
TRBV4-2 | once | CASSQNGMGGARGGPAFEQYF
TRBV29-1 | NA | CSGAGVETQYF
TRBV6-1 | once | CASSEALGDYGHTF
TRBV25-1 | few | CASSDDRAPNTEAFF
TRBV12-3/TRBV12-4 | NA | CASRERGSASSYNEQFF
TRBV6-2/TRBV6-3 | NA | CASGWSATSDNSPPHF
TRBV5-1 | few | CASGPKAGGDNEQFF
TRBV7-2 | few | CASIKSGRRSNEQFF
TRBV28 | NA | CASRPDYYEQYF
TRBV7-8 | NA | CASSLAGRLNSPLHF
TRBV7-9 | NA | CASSVRESREQYF
TRBV12-3/TRBV12-4 | NA | CASTTETYEQYF
TRBV7-2 | few | CASSWRKNTEAFF